A single TCR beta chain is shown here with its context. The source of the sample is a study of blood T cell repertoires in COVID-19. Overall study: The United States, Italy and Spain provided the acute and convalescent COVID-19 samples. From T cells, B-cell-depleted T cells, or PBMCs came the material, which was cDNA or gDNA.

CDR1 and CDR2 (germline): SGHAT, FQNNGV. This CDR3 has 13 amino acids. Between the trimmed V and J ends, which lost 1 base and 3 bases, there was a span of 5 bases. Original handling: How many nucleated cells were present was estimated from reference gene primer amplification. Here immunoSEQ multiplex PCR was the method, and the copy in TCRdb shows in-frame clones only, minus some. Clonal size and the V and J genes are those of that table, whereas D and trimming came from the DNA. The top ten hold approximately 6.5% of the sample, which has 250,000 to 350,000 clones, about 89% seen once. Sequencing used peripheral blood. This clonotype was obtained from a young man who had recovered from COVID-19. This rearrangement joins TRBV11-2 to TRBJ2-3; D gene ambiguous. The DNA of the CDR3 is TGTGCCAGCAGCTTAGCCCAGACAGATACGCAGTATTTT. Its protein is CASSLAQTDTQYF.